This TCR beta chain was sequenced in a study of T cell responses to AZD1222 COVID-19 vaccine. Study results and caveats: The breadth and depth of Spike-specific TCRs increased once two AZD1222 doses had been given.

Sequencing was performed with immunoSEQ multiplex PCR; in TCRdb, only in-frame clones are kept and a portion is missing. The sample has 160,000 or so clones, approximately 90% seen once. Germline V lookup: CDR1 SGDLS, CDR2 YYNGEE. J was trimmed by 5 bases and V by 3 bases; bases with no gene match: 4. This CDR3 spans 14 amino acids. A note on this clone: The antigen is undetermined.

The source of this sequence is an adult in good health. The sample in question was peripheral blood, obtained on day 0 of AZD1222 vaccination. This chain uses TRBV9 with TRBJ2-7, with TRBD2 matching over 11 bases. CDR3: CASSGGLAGHEQYF. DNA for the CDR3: TGTGCCAGCAGCGGCGGACTAGCGGGCCACGAGCAGTACTTC.